What follows is one TCR beta chain and its context. The target antigen is unknown. These data originate in a study of monozygotic twins with cystic fibrosis. Study outcomes and limitations: Median Simpson clonality of 0.0095 suggested naive T cells predominated. J usage was most co-twin-similar in 8 of 16 pairs, V in 13.

Germline V gene data show CDR1 as SGHAT and CDR2 as FQNNGV. V was cut by 6 bases and J by 6 bases, with 17 bases left in between. This CDR3 has 14 residues. Measured with immunoSEQ multiplex PCR; TCRdb has only the in-frame clones, and not every one. The sample carries about 20,000 clones, about 97% recorded once. The chain has TRBV11-2 and TRBJ1-1; D is uncertain. The TCR originated in a woman aged 30 to 39 with cystic fibrosis. Sequences were obtained from blood. The CDR3 DNA reads as TGTGCCAGCAGGATACATTACAGTAGTCCTGAAGCTTTCTTT. This translates into CASRIHYSSPEAFF.